One and the same sample provided the 5 T cell receptor beta chains below, sequenced in a study of early T cells in non-severe SARS-CoV-2 infection. TCRdb recomputed calls from the 5' RACE reads with MiXCR, one row per CDR3 protein. The profile shows 20,000 to 25,000 distinct CDR3 sequences, 4.5% to 5% of them singletons. Sample: whole blood. These receptors came from an adult who was a healthcare worker with PCR-confirmed SARS-CoV-2 infection or an uninfected control (not recorded which).

The CDR3 protein is CASSLEPGWATNEKLFF. CDR3 DNA: TGTGCCAGCAGCTTAGAACCGGGGTGGGCAACTAATGAAAAACTGTTTTTT. The V call is TRBV11-2, the J call TRBJ1-4; the D is unclear. Germline values: CDR1 SGHAT, CDR2 FQNNGV. The CDR3 loop spans 17 amino acids. V lost 0 bases and J 0 bases, leaving 11 bases between the germline ends.

This clonotype was detected only a few times. J is TRBJ2-2 and V is TRBV28; the match to TRBD1 covers 8 bases. The ends lost 8 bases at V and 0 bases at J; junction bases unmatched: 5. This CDR3 contains 15 residues. Germline values: CDR1 MDHEN, CDR2 SYDVKM. Here the CDR3 reads CASGGTGTNTGELFF. As DNA, the CDR3 is TGTGCCAGCGGGGGGACAGGAACGAACACCGGGGAGCTGTTTTTT.

This clonotype came up many times. The chain employs TRBV3-1 and TRBJ2-1, with TRBD2 as a possible D gene (6 bases). Trimming took 4 bases from V and 4 from J, leaving 17 bases between them. The germline CDR1 and CDR2 sequences are LGHDT and YNNKEL (reference sequence). This CDR3 region has 16 residues. The DNA for the CDR3 is TGTGCCAGCAGCCGGGGCTATGGAGGGGTTTACAATGAGCAGTTCTTC. The encoded protein is CASSRGYGGVYNEQFF.

This clonotype was recorded at least ten times. V usage is TRBV9 and J usage is TRBJ1-5; D unresolved. Germline V gene lookup returns CDR1 SGDLS and CDR2 YYNGEE. V lost 0 bases, J lost 4 bases, and 11 bases lay in between. This CDR3 has 15 amino acids. The CDR3 loop is CASSVEGLSNQPQHF. The DNA of the CDR3 is TGTGCCAGCAGCGTAGAGGGCCTTTCAAATCAGCCCCAGCATTTT.

This clonotype was picked up many times. CDR3 sequence: CASSDRTGGGETQYF. The DNA for the CDR3 is TGTGCCAGCAGCGACCGGACAGGGGGCGGAGAGACCCAGTACTTC. V is TRBV9 and J is TRBJ2-5; TRBD1 agrees at 11 bases. The CDR3 sequence is 15 residues long. The V gene's germline CDR1 is SGDLS and CDR2 YYNGEE. J lost 4 bases, V lost 3 bases, and 5 bases had no gene match. The variable domain in full, completed from reference TRBV9 and TRBJ2-5, reads DSGVTQTPKHLITATGQRVTLRCSPRSGDLSVYWYQQSLDQGLQFLIQYYNGEERAKGNILERFSAQQFPDLHSELNLSSLELGDSALYFCASSDRTGGGETQYFGPGTRLLVL.